A selection of T cell receptor beta chains follows, all from one sample in a study of blood T cell repertoires in COVID-19. Produced via immunoSEQ multiplex PCR; TCRdb's table is partial and in-frame only. The table records tens of thousands of clones, 84% of them present only once. The sequencing input was peripheral blood. The origin of the receptors is a man in his fifties with acute or convalescent COVID-19. The CDR3 runs from the conserved cysteine through the conserved F or W. D genes are given only for firm matches. Rows give clone size only sometimes, using once, few, many, or a class for an expanded clone.

clone size	J gene	D gene	V gene	CDR3 protein	CDR3 DNA
NA	TRBJ1-2	NA	TRBV7-9	CASSSSGLSYGYTF	TGTGCCAGCAGCTCCTCGGGACTTAGCTATGGCTACACCTTC
few	TRBJ2-7	NA	TRBV27	CASSLSTGYEQYF	TGTGCCAGCAGTTTATCTACAGGCTACGAGCAGTACTTC
few	TRBJ1-1	NA	TRBV7-9	CASSLTVNTEAFF	TGTGCCAGCAGCCTGACAGTGAACACTGAAGCTTTCTTT
NA	TRBJ1-3	NA	TRBV6-5	CASSSGGARNTIYF	TGTGCCAGCAGTTCCGGCGGTGCTCGGAACACCATATATTTT
NA	TRBJ2-3	NA	TRBV5-4	CASSLKSGGTDTQYF	TGTGCCAGCAGCTTAAAATCGGGGGGCACAGATACGCAGTATTTT
NA	TRBJ2-2	TRBD2	TRBV7-6	CASSYPTSGGTGELFF	TGTGCCAGCAGCTACCCGACTAGCGGGGGGACCGGGGAGCTGTTTTTT
NA	TRBJ1-2	TRBD1	TRBV13	CASSQDRGDYGYTF	TGTGCCAGCAGCCAGGACAGGGGTGACTATGGCTACACCTTC
NA	TRBJ1-2	TRBD1	TRBV12-3/TRBV12-4	CASSPGQVYGYTF	TGTGCCAGCAGCCCGGGACAGGTCTATGGCTACACCTTC
NA	TRBJ2-3	TRBD2	TRBV2	CASKLAGGPTDTQYF	TGTGCCAGCAAACTAGCGGGGGGCCCCACAGATACGCAGTATTTT
NA	TRBJ2-7	TRBD2	TRBV28	CASLRPPGTSGRRNSYEQYF	TGTGCCAGCCTACGCCCCCCTGGGACTAGCGGGAGAAGAAACTCCTACGAGCAGTACTTC
NA	TRBJ2-1	NA	TRBV9	CASSVAVFNEQFF	TGTGCCAGCAGCGTAGCAGTCTTCAATGAGCAGTTCTTC
NA	TRBJ1-2	TRBD1	TRBV5-6	CASSPTGPYGYTF	TGTGCCAGCAGCCCGACAGGGCCCTATGGCTACACCTTC
NA	TRBJ1-4	NA	TRBV23-1	CASSQLGQGDREKLFF	TGCGCCAGCAGTCAATTAGGGCAGGGCGATCGAGAAAAACTGTTTTTT
NA	TRBJ1-1	NA	TRBV6-2/TRBV6-3	CASSLDTEAFF	TGTGCCAGCAGCCTCGACACTGAAGCTTTCTTT
NA	TRBJ2-5	TRBD1	TRBV19	CASRRTGAPSETQYF	TGTGCCAGTAGGCGGACAGGGGCCCCGTCAGAGACCCAGTACTTC
NA	TRBJ2-5	TRBD2	TRBV11-2	CASSPAGTSGQETQYF	TGTGCCAGCAGCCCCGCCGGGACTAGCGGCCAAGAGACCCAGTACTTC
NA	TRBJ2-7	NA	TRBV28	CASTRSSGPYEQYF	TGTGCCAGCACCCGGAGCAGCGGGCCATACGAGCAGTACTTC
NA	TRBJ1-5	TRBD1	TRBV14	CASSRTGGFNQPQHF	TGTGCCAGCAGTCGTACAGGGGGCTTCAATCAGCCCCAGCATTTT
NA	TRBJ2-5	TRBD1	TRBV15	CATSRGGGPLETQYF	TGTGCCACCAGCAGAGGAGGGGGCCCCCTAGAGACCCAGTACTTC
NA	TRBJ2-7	TRBD1	TRBV28	CASSLDRDGEQYF	TGTGCCAGCAGTTTGGACAGGGATGGCGAGCAGTACTTC
NA	TRBJ1-5	NA	TRBV7-9	CASSLDENQPQHF	TGTGCCAGCAGCTTAGATGAGAATCAGCCCCAGCATTTT
NA	TRBJ1-2	TRBD1	TRBV28	CASRGDRGEGSYTF	TGTGCCAGCAGGGGCGACAGGGGGGAAGGGAGCTACACCTTC
few	TRBJ2-6	TRBD1	TRBV6-4	CASSSGTGTGANVLTF	TGTGCCAGCAGTTCCGGGACAGGGACTGGGGCCAACGTCCTGACTTTC
NA	TRBJ2-2	TRBD1	TRBV10-3	CAISANQGARDTGELFF	TGTGCCATCAGTGCGAATCAGGGGGCCAGAGACACCGGGGAGCTGTTTTTT
few	TRBJ2-7	TRBD1	TRBV6-2/TRBV6-3	CASSYSIRYSGTGSLREQYF	TGTGCCAGCAGTTACTCGATTCGTTACTCCGGGACAGGGAGCCTACGGGAGCAGTACTTC
NA	TRBJ1-3	NA	TRBV7-2	CASSYIYGNTIYF	TGTGCCAGCAGCTACATATACGGAAACACCATATATTTT
NA	TRBJ1-6	TRBD1	TRBV9	CASSTGQQNSPLHF	TGTGCCAGCAGCACGGGACAGCAAAATTCACCCCTCCACTTT
NA	TRBJ2-2	TRBD2	TRBV6-4	CASGLAGGTGELFF	TGTGCCAGCGGACTAGCGGGAGGCACCGGGGAGCTGTTTTTT
NA	TRBJ1-5	TRBD1	TRBV6-5	CASRRQGGSNQPQHF	TGTGCCAGCCGACGACAGGGAGGTAGCAATCAGCCCCAGCATTTT
NA	TRBJ2-1	TRBD1	TRBV2	CASSDRRNEQFF	TGTGCCAGCTCGGACAGGAGGAATGAGCAGTTCTTC
NA	TRBJ2-7	TRBD1	TRBV7-2	CASSLVGTGYYEQYF	TGTGCCAGCAGCTTGGTCGGGACAGGCTACTACGAGCAGTACTTC
NA	TRBJ1-3	NA	TRBV9	CASSPDTLSGNTIYF	TGTGCCAGCAGCCCCGACACACTCTCTGGAAACACCATATATTTT
NA	TRBJ1-4	NA	TRBV18	CASSARTANGEKLFF	TGTGCCAGCTCAGCACGGACAGCCAATGGGGAAAAACTGTTTTTT
once	TRBJ2-7	NA	TRBV29-1	CSVDGGVKYEQYF	TGCAGCGTTGACGGCGGGGTCAAATACGAGCAGTACTTC
NA	TRBJ2-3	NA	TRBV27	CASSLQKSTDTQYF	TGTGCCAGCAGTTTACAGAAGAGCACAGATACGCAGTATTTT
few	TRBJ1-4	TRBD1	TRBV9	CASSADRGEKLFF	TGTGCCAGCAGCGCCGACAGGGGAGAAAAACTGTTTTTT
NA	TRBJ1-2	TRBD1	TRBV5-1	CASSFGQGRYGYTF	TGCGCCAGCAGCTTCGGACAGGGGCGCTATGGCTACACCTTC
NA	TRBJ2-2	NA	TRBV5-4	CASSSSYAGLAGELFF	TGTGCCAGCAGCTCGTCGTATGCAGGGTTAGCCGGGGAGCTGTTTTTT
once	TRBJ2-1	TRBD2	TRBV2	CASRGSGTPQQFF	TGTGCCAGCCGGGGTAGCGGGACCCCCCAGCAGTTCTTC
NA	TRBJ1-2	TRBD1	TRBV9	CASSVDRGPPTF	TGTGCCAGCAGCGTAGACAGGGGGCCCCCAACCTTC
NA	TRBJ1-6	TRBD1	TRBV7-9	CASNPGQSNSPLHF	TGTGCCAGCAATCCGGGACAGTCCAATTCACCCCTCCACTTT
once	TRBJ1-1	NA	TRBV29-1	CSVLLPMKNTEAFF	TGCAGCGTTTTACTTCCGATGAAGAACACTGAAGCTTTCTTT
NA	TRBJ2-1	TRBD2	TRBV5-8	CASSLLGLAAYNEQFF	TGTGCCAGCAGCTTGCTGGGACTAGCGGCCTACAATGAGCAGTTCTTC
NA	TRBJ2-1	TRBD1	TRBV24-1	CATSLEGQGGNEQFF	TGTGCCACCAGTCTCGAGGGACAGGGCGGGAATGAGCAGTTCTTC
NA	TRBJ1-5	NA	TRBV6-2/TRBV6-3	CASSPTSGMGQPQHF	TGTGCCAGCAGTCCGACCTCAGGGATGGGCCAGCCCCAGCATTTT
once	TRBJ2-7	NA	TRBV27	CASTRAGDNYEQYF	TGTGCCAGTACTAGGGCAGGGGATAACTACGAGCAGTACTTC
NA	TRBJ2-5	TRBD2	TRBV6-1	CASSEGISGARETQYF	TGTGCCAGCAGTGAAGGTATTAGCGGGGCTAGAGAGACCCAGTACTTC
few	TRBJ2-2	TRBD2	TRBV9	CASSPMGSSGAVKTWGELFF	TGTGCCAGCAGCCCCATGGGGTCTAGCGGGGCAGTAAAAACCTGGGGGGAGCTGTTTTTT
NA	TRBJ2-1	TRBD2	TRBV7-9	CASSSRRAGGTYNEQFF	TGTGCCAGCAGCTCCCGCCGCGCGGGAGGAACCTACAATGAGCAGTTCTTC
NA	TRBJ2-5	TRBD2	TRBV7-8	CASSSGWLAGGETQYF	TGTGCCAGCAGCTCTGGGTGGCTAGCGGGGGGCGAGACCCAGTACTTC
NA	TRBJ2-4	NA	TRBV7-9	CASSLGPIQYF	TGTGCCAGCAGCCTCGGTCCCATTCAGTACTTC
NA	TRBJ1-2	NA	TRBV28	CASSLRGGVVVEGYTF	TGTGCCAGCAGTTTACGGGGAGGGGTGGTTGTGGAAGGCTACACCTTC
NA	TRBJ2-3	NA	TRBV7-2	CASSLRQFTDTQYF	TGTGCCAGCAGCTTAAGACAGTTCACAGATACGCAGTATTTT